This T cell receptor (beta chain) was found in a study of blood T cell repertoires in COVID-19. The table came from immunoSEQ multiplex PCR; TCRdb's copy has only in-frame clones and leaves some out. Of approximately 360,000 clones in the sample, roughly 90% were seen once. The CDR3 spans 13 residues. The V end was cut by 1 base, the J end by 4 bases, with 7 bases between. This receptor was identified in a man aged 18 to 30 with active or convalescent COVID-19. The specimen sequenced was peripheral blood. The chain links TRBV12-3 or TRBV12-4 to TRBJ1-2, with D unresolved. As DNA, the CDR3 is TGTGCCAGCAGTTTAGTCGCCAGCTATGGCTACACCTTC. Protein: CASSLVASYGYTF.